The 13 T cell receptor beta chains in this list originate from one sample, sequenced in a study of shared clonotypes between healthy human individuals. Profiled with immunoSEQ multiplex PCR; TCRdb holds only in-frame clones, not every one. The repertoire has around 530,000 clones, roughly 72% of them found once; the top ten carry around 13%. Sequenced: PBMCs. These receptors were obtained from a woman between 40 and 50 years old in good health. Some clones in this sample may be carry-over from other donors' samples.

The V gene is TRBV5-1, the J gene TRBJ2-2; maybe TRBD2 (5 bases). The CDR3 is made up of 16 amino acids. Germline lookup yields CDR1 SGHRS and CDR2 YFSETQ. Trimming took 1 base from V and 5 from J, leaving 15 bases between them. This CDR3 is CASSLRRVGGTGELFF. For the CDR3, the DNA is TGCGCCAGCAGCTTGCGGCGGGTAGGTGGTACCGGGGAGCTGTTTTTT.

V gene TRBV9 combines with J gene TRBJ2-5; D is undetermined. V was trimmed by 0 bases and J by 3 bases, leaving 9 bases between them. CDR3 length equals 14 residues. From germline, CDR1 is SGDLS and CDR2 YYNGEE. The CDR3 reads CASSVEAAEETQYF. In DNA form, the CDR3 reads TGTGCCAGCAGCGTAGAGGCAGCCGAAGAGACCCAGTACTTC.

The V gene is TRBV28, the J gene TRBJ1-4; D possibly corresponds to TRBD1 (6 bases). The V gene's germline CDR1 is MDHEN and CDR2 SYDVKM. V was trimmed by 5 bases and J by 4 bases, leaving 17 bases between them. The CDR3 is 16 residues long. As DNA, the CDR3 is TGTGCCAGCAGTGAGCTCGGACAGCCTGATAATGAAAAACTGTTTTTT. The encoded protein is CASSELGQPDNEKLFF.

For the CDR3, the DNA is TGTGCCAGCAGCTTGATTCGGGGCAGCTACGAGCAGTACTTC. Its translation is CASSLIRGSYEQYF. This chain joins TRBV5-5 and TRBJ2-7; the D call may be TRBD1 or TRBD2 (5 bases each). Germline values: CDR1 SGHKS, CDR2 YYEKEE (reference sequence). The CDR3 totals 14 residues. Trimming took 1 base from V and 3 from J, leaving 11 bases between them.

Details on this clone: It may be a read error: a sequence one base away is much more abundant. Other DNA variants within this sample encode the same CDR3. The DNA of the CDR3 is TGTGCCAGCAGTACAACTAGCGGGAGTCGGGGGGCGCAGTATTTT. It encodes CASSTTSGSRGAQYF. J is TRBJ2-3 and V is TRBV27, with 11 bases fitting TRBD2. The V segment lost 5 bases and the J segment 10 bases; nucleotides outside the gene matches: 11. The CDR3 has 15 residues. Germline V CDR1 and CDR2: MNHEY, SMNVEV (reference sequence).

CDR3 in DNA: TGTGCCAGTAGTATAGATCGACGGGCCCCCGGGGGGACCTACACCGGGGAGCTGTTTTTT. Its protein is CASSIDRRAPGGTYTGELFF. The chain recombines TRBV19 with TRBJ2-2; 7 bases are a match to TRBD2. CDR3 length: 20 residues. Germline V gene sequence: CDR1 LNHDA, CDR2 SQIVND (reference sequence). The V and J ends lost 0 bases and 3 bases, in that order; junction bases with no gene match: 16.

The chain joins TRBV29-1 to TRBJ1-4, with a possible D match to TRBD1 (6 bases). V lost 5 bases, J lost 4 bases, and 14 bases lay in between. Per germline, CDR1 SQVTM and CDR2 ANQGSEA. The CDR3 spans 14 residues. CDR3 loop: CSVPGGQNNEKLFF. DNA of the CDR3: TGCAGCGTTCCCGGGGGGCAGAATAATGAAAAACTGTTTTTT.

The V gene is TRBV27, the J gene TRBJ1-6, with unresolved D. Trimming pared 4 bases from V and 9 bases from J, leaving 13 bases between. The germline gives CDR1 MNHEY, CDR2 SMNVEV (reference sequence). This CDR3 is 14 amino acids long. CDR3 region: CASSSGRTISPLHF. CDR3 DNA sequence: TGTGCCAGCAGTTCCGGCAGGACCATTTCACCCCTCCACTTT.

The rearrangement links TRBV15 to TRBJ2-1, with 11 bases lining up with TRBD2. The V segment lost 0 bases and the J segment 1 base; nucleotides outside the gene matches: 11. In germline, CDR1 is LNHNV, CDR2 YYDKDF (reference sequence). The CDR3 has 20 amino acids. The CDR3 loop reads CATSRDWELAGGGSYNEQFF. For the CDR3, the DNA is TGTGCCACCAGCAGAGATTGGGAGCTAGCGGGAGGAGGGTCCTACAATGAGCAGTTCTTC. The full variable domain, its missing parts supplied by reference TRBV15 and TRBJ2-1, is DAMVIQNPRYQVTQFGKPVTLSCSQTLNHNVMYWYQQKSSQAPKLLFHYYDKDFNNEADTPDNFQSRRPNTSFCFLDIRSPGLGDTAMYLCATSRDWELAGGGSYNEQFFGPGTRLTVL.

This clone has just one count. The genes are TRBV9 and TRBJ1-2, with TRBD1 identical over 9 bases. The CDR3 is 14 amino acids. Trimming took 4 bases from V and 6 from J; bases not matched to a gene: 7. Germline V lookup: CDR1 SGDLS, CDR2 YYNGEE. DNA for the CDR3: TGTGCCAGCAGCTTCATGGGACAGGGAGATGGCTACACCTTC. This sequence encodes CASSFMGQGDGYTF. Full variable domain (missing parts from reference TRBV9 and TRBJ1-2): DSGVTQTPKHLITATGQRVTLRCSPRSGDLSVYWYQQSLDQGLQFLIQYYNGEERAKGNILERFSAQQFPDLHSELNLSSLELGDSALYFCASSFMGQGDGYTFGSGTRLTVV.

V is TRBV6-1 and J is TRBJ1-5, with TRBD1 as a possible D gene (5 bases). CDR1 is MNHNS and CDR2 is SASEGT in the germline V gene. V was trimmed by 1 base and J by 5 bases, leaving 15 bases between them. The CDR3 is 16 amino acids. The CDR3 DNA is TGTGCCAGCAGTGAAGGTGGAGGGCAGGGCGATCAGCCCCAGCATTTT. It specifies CASSEGGGQGDQPQHF.

The J gene is TRBJ2-5, the V gene TRBV28; D perhaps matches TRBD2 (6 bases). The CDR3 sequence is 14 residues long. V was clipped by 6 bases and J by 0 bases, with 11 bases between them. Germline-derived CDR1 and CDR2 are MDHEN and SYDVKM. In DNA form, the CDR3 reads TGTGCCAGCAGAGGTGCGGGATACCAAGAGACCCAGTACTTC. It translates to CASRGAGYQETQYF.

V is TRBV28 and J is TRBJ2-7; 9 nucleotides agree with TRBD1. CDR1 and CDR2 (germline): MDHEN, SYDVKM. The CDR3 runs to 15 residues. J gave up 5 bases and V 10 bases, and 15 bases lay outside the gene matches. This chain's CDR3 is CATLPTGQGSHEQYF. CDR3 sequence (DNA): TGTGCCACTCTTCCTACGGGACAGGGATCCCACGAGCAGTACTTC.